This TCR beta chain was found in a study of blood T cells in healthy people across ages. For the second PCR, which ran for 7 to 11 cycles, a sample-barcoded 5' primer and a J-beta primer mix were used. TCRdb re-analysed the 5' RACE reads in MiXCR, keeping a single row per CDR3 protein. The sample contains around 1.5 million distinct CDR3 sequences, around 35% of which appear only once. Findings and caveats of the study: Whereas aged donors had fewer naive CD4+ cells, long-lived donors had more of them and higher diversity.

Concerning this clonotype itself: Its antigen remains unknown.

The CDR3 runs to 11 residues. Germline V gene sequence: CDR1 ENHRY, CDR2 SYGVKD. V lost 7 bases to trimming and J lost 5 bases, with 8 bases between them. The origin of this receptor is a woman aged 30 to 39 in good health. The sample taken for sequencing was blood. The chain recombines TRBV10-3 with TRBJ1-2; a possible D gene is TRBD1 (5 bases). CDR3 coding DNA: TGTGCCATCAATTCAGGGTATGGCTACACCTTC. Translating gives CAINSGYGYTF.